A selection of T cell receptor beta chains follows, all from one sample in a study of blood T cells in healthy people across ages. TCRdb re-called the 5' RACE reads with MiXCR, one entry per CDR3 protein. In the table there are about 640,000 distinct CDR3 sequences, under 65% of which are singletons. Sequenced: blood. These receptors originate from a man aged 60 to 75 in good health. CDR3s include the opening cysteine and the closing phenylalanine or tryptophan. D genes are given only for firm matches. Expanded clones get a size class; other rows say once, few or many, or leave the size out.

>TRBV12-3/TRBV12-4|many|14|TRBJ2-1|TRBD2
TGTGCCAGCAGTTTCTCCGGGGGGAGGAATGAGCAGTTCTTC
CASSFSGGRNEQFF
>TRBV28|many|16|TRBJ2-5|TRBD2
TGTGCCAGCAGTCGTGGACTAGCGGGGAGGATGGAGACCCAGTACTTC
CASSRGLAGRMETQYF
>TRBV25-1|-|15|TRBJ1-4|TRBD1
TGTGCCAGCAGTGCCCGACAGGGGTTTGGAGAAAAACTGTTTTTT
CASSARQGFGEKLFF
>TRBV7-2|-|17|TRBJ2-1|-
TGTGCCAGCAGCTTAGCGCTCAGAACCGGGAGCTTCAATGAGCAGTTCTTC
CASSLALRTGSFNEQFF
>TRBV10-3|many|16|TRBJ2-5|TRBD1
TGTGCCATCAGTAGGCCACCCGGACAGGAGCAAGAGACCCAGTACTTC
CAISRPPGQEQETQYF
>TRBV6-1|-|16|TRBJ2-7|-
TGTGCCAGCAGGATTCATACACTACAGGGAAGCTACGAGCAGTACTTC
CASRIHTLQGSYEQYF
>TRBV6-1|once|15|TRBJ1-6|TRBD1
TGTGCCAGCAGTGCGACCGGGACAGGGTCATCGGCCCTCCACTTT
CASSATGTGSSALHF
>TRBV7-8|few|17|TRBJ2-7|-
TGTGCCAGCAGCACCACCATTCTGCAATCCAGCTCCTACGAGCAGTACTTC
CASSTTILQSSSYEQYF
>TRBV3-1|-|16|TRBJ1-1|TRBD1
TGTGCCAGCAGCCTAGCGGGACAGGGCGGGGGCACTGAAGCTTTCTTT
CASSLAGQGGGTEAFF
>TRBV11-2|-|18|TRBJ2-7|TRBD1
TGTGCCAGCAGCTTAGATGCAAGGGCAGGGGGCCTCCCCTACGAGCAGTACTTC
CASSLDARAGGLPYEQYF
>TRBV14|few|15|TRBJ1-4|TRBD1
TGTGCCAGCAGCCAACTCCAGGGGGTTGAGGAAAAACTGTTTTTT
CASSQLQGVEEKLFF
>TRBV5-5|-|12|TRBJ2-1|-
TGTGCCAGCAGCTTGGTACCTAATGAGCAGTTCTTC
CASSLVPNEQFF
>TRBV3-1|few|16|TRBJ2-7|-
TGTGCCAGCAGCCAAGGTTCCAGGCATACCACGTGGGACCAGTACTTC
CASSQGSRHTTWDQYF
>TRBV3-1|-|18|TRBJ2-7|-
TGTGCCAGCAGCCAAGAAGTACCTGACAGGCTACTCGCCTACGAGCAGTACTTC
CASSQEVPDRLLAYEQYF